The 11 T cell receptor beta chains below all came from one sample that was sequenced in a study of blood T cell repertoires in COVID-19. The table came from immunoSEQ multiplex PCR; TCRdb's copy has only in-frame clones and leaves some out. The sample records 90,000 or so clones, about 78% being singletons. The sample consisted of peripheral blood. These receptors were obtained from a woman aged 80 or over with acute or convalescent COVID-19.

The chain links TRBV5-1 to TRBJ2-2; D gene unclear. V shed 4 bases and J shed 4 bases, with 11 bases lying between them. Germline V lookup: CDR1 SGHRS, CDR2 YFSETQ. CDR3 length equals 14 residues. The CDR3 DNA reads TGCGCCAGCAGCATACGACCGGGCACCGGGGAGCTGTTTTTT. It is translated as CASSIRPGTGELFF. Full variable domain (rest looked up from reference TRBV5-1 and TRBJ2-2): KAGVTQTPRYLIKTRGQQVTLSCSPISGHRSVSWYQQTPGQGLQFLFEYFSETQRNKGNFPGRFSGRQFSNSRSEMNVSTLELGDSALYLCASSIRPGTGELFFGEGSRLTVL.

This chain links TRBV6-6 with TRBJ2-1, with a tentative D call TRBD2 (6 bases). Trimming removed 6 bases at V and 7 bases at J, with 19 bases between. Per the germline V gene, CDR1 is MNHNY and CDR2 is SVGAGI (reference sequence). The CDR3 contains 15 residues. CDR3 DNA: TGTGCCAGCAGAGGGGACTCGGTAGGTAGGAATGAGCAGTTCTTC. As protein: CASRGDSVGRNEQFF.

The chain links TRBV5-1 to TRBJ1-4; D is unclear. The CDR3 totals 15 residues. The V and J ends lost 1 base and 4 bases respectively, with 11 bases between them. Looked up from germline, CDR1 is SGHRS and CDR2 is YFSETQ. Here the CDR3 DNA reads TGCGCCAGCAGCTTGAGAACAGAGTTTAATGAAAAACTGTTTTTT. Translating it yields CASSLRTEFNEKLFF.

CDR3 loop: CASSPDSNSPLHF. CDR3 coding DNA: TGCGCCAGCAGCCCGGACAGTAATTCACCCCTCCACTTT. V usage is TRBV5-1 and J usage is TRBJ1-6, with TRBD1 as a possible D gene (6 bases). The V end was cut by 4 bases, the J end by 6 bases, with 8 bases between. The CDR3 is 13 residues long. Germline loops: CDR1 SGHRS, CDR2 YFSETQ.

The rearrangement uses TRBV7-2 and TRBJ2-2; 7 bases align to TRBD2. The germline CDR1 and CDR2 sequences are SGHTA and FQGNSA. The J segment lost 3 bases and the V segment lost 3 bases, leaving 1 base of the junction unmatched. The CDR3 runs to 14 residues. For the CDR3, the DNA is TGTGCCAGCAGCTTTAGCGGGTACACCGGGGAGCTGTTTTTT. Protein sequence: CASSFSGYTGELFF.

The CDR3 DNA sequence: TGTGCCACCAGCACCGAGAGGGTGGATAGCAATCAGCCCCAGCATTTT. This codes for CATSTERVDSNQPQHF. The chain couples TRBV15 to TRBJ1-5; no firm D call. The CDR3 length is 16 residues. V lost 4 bases, J lost 0 bases, and 13 bases lay in between. The V gene's germline CDR1 is LNHNV and CDR2 YYDKDF (reference sequence).

The chain carries TRBV18 and TRBJ1-6; 7 bases are shared with TRBD1. V shed 6 bases and J 7 bases; nucleotides not matched to a gene: 6. The CDR3 runs 14 residues. Looked up from germline, CDR1 is KGHSH and CDR2 is LQKENI. CDR3 sequence: CASSATGKNSPLHF. In DNA form, the CDR3 reads TGTGCCAGCTCCGCGACAGGGAAGAATTCACCCCTCCACTTT.

V and J are TRBV30 and TRBJ1-5; TRBD1 matches 9 bases. V was pared by 8 bases and J by 3 bases, with 5 bases of the junction left unmatched. The CDR3 totals 13 residues. Germline CDR1 GTSNPN, CDR2 SVGIG (reference sequence). The CDR3 here is CASGQGYNQPQHF. The CDR3 bases are TGTGCCAGTGGACAGGGGTACAATCAGCCCCAGCATTTT.

The V gene is TRBV27, the J gene TRBJ1-1, with D possibly being TRBD1 (6 bases). This CDR3 has 15 amino acids. CDR1 is MNHEY, CDR2 SMNVEV, per germline (reference sequence). Trimming cost V 3 bases and J 0 bases, with 11 bases left between them. The CDR3, as DNA: TGTGCCAGCAGTTTTAATGACAGGATGAACACTGAAGCTTTCTTT. Protein product: CASSFNDRMNTEAFF.

The genes are TRBV5-5 and TRBJ2-3; the match to TRBD2 covers 8 bases. Germline V CDR1 and CDR2: SGHKS, YYEKEE (reference sequence). This CDR3 has 17 amino acids. J gave up 2 bases and V 4 bases, and 12 bases lay outside the gene matches. The CDR3 nucleotides are TGTGCCAGCAGCCACCCTAGGGGACTAGGTGTCACAGATACGCAGTATTTT. Its protein is CASSHPRGLGVTDTQYF.

This chain links TRBV7-6 with TRBJ2-7, with 8 bases that match TRBD1. The germline CDR1 and CDR2 sequences are SGHVS and FNYEAQ. The CDR3 covers 14 residues. Trimming cost V 2 bases and J 3 bases; bases outside gene matches: 3. CDR3: CASSLTGQGYEQYF. Here the CDR3 DNA reads TGTGCCAGCAGCTTAACCGGACAGGGCTACGAGCAGTACTTC.